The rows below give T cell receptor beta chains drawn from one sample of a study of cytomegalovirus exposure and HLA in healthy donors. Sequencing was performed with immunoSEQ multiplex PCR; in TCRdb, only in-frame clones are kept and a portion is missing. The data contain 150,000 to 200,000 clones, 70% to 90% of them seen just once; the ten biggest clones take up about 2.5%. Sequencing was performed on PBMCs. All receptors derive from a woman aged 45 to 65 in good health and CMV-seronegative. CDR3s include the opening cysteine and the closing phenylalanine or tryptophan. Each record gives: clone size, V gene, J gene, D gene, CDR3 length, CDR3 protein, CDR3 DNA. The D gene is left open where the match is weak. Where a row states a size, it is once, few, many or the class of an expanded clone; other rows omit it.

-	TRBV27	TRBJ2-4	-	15	CASSSRVLAKNIQYF	TGTGCCAGCAGTTCGAGGGTTCTAGCCAAAAACATTCAGTACTTC
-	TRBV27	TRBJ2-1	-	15	CASSLKAASYNEQFF	TGTGCCAGCAGTTTAAAAGCCGCGTCCTACAATGAGCAGTTCTTC
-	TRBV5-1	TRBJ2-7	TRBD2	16	CASSFEASGRGFEQYF	TGCGCCAGCAGCTTCGAGGCTAGCGGGAGGGGATTCGAGCAGTACTTC
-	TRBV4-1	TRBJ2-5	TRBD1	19	CASSQGGQGAIRGRETQYF	TGCGCCAGCAGCCAAGGGGGACAGGGGGCCATAAGGGGCAGAGAGACCCAGTACTTC
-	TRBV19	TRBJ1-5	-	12	CASSIGGQPQHF	TGTGCCAGTAGTATTGGAGGCCAGCCCCAGCATTTT
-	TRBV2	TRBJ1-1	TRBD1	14	CASSVRTGNTEAFF	TGTGCCAGCAGTGTAAGGACAGGGAACACTGAAGCTTTCTTT
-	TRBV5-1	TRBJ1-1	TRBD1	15	CASSLAGQGRTEAFF	TGCGCCAGCAGCTTGGCCGGACAGGGCCGAACTGAAGCTTTCTTT
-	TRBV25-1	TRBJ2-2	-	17	CASSSYSGRPNTGELFF	TGTGCCAGCAGTAGTTACAGCGGCCGACCGAACACCGGGGAGCTGTTTTTT
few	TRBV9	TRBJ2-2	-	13	CASSGGHPGELFF	TGTGCCAGCAGCGGCGGTCATCCCGGGGAGCTGTTTTTT
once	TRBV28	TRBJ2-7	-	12	CASTPRPGEQYF	TGTGCCAGCACCCCCAGGCCGGGGGAGCAGTACTTC
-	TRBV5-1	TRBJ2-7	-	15	CASSLAPGRVGEQYF	TGCGCCAGCAGCTTGGCCCCGGGCAGGGTTGGCGAGCAGTACTTC
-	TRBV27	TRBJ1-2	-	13	CASSLKTGYGYTF	TGTGCCAGCAGTCTTAAGACAGGATATGGCTACACCTTC
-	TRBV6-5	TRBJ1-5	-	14	CASITGFSNQPQHF	TGTGCCAGCATAACAGGGTTTAGCAATCAGCCCCAGCATTTT
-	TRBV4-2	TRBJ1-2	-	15	CASSQESRGTYGYTF	TGTGCCAGCAGCCAAGAGAGCCGGGGGACCTATGGCTACACCTTC
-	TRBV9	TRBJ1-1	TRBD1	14	CASSGDSLDTEAFF	TGTGCCAGCAGTGGGGACAGCTTAGACACTGAAGCTTTCTTT
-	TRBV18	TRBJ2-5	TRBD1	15	CASSSGTGRQETQYF	TGTGCCAGCTCTTCGGGGACAGGACGACAAGAGACCCAGTACTTC
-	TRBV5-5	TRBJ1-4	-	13	CASSPTENEKLFF	TGTGCCAGCAGCCCGACAGAAAATGAAAAACTGTTTTTT
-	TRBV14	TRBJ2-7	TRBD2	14	CASSQLAGAHEQYF	TGTGCCAGCAGCCAACTAGCGGGAGCCCACGAGCAGTACTTC
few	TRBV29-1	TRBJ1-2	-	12	CSVAETNYGYTF	TGCAGCGTTGCGGAGACTAACTATGGCTACACCTTC
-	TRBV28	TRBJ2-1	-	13	CASRAGGYNEQFF	TGTGCCAGCAGGGCCGGGGGCTACAATGAGCAGTTCTTC
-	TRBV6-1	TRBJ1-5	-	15	CASSEPGRVNQPQHF	TGTGCCAGCAGTGAACCGGGCAGGGTCAATCAGCCCCAGCATTTT
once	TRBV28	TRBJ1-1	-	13	CASSLTRNTEAFF	TGTGCCAGCAGTTTAACTAGGAACACTGAAGCTTTCTTT
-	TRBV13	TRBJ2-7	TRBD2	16	CASSSNPGTSAYEQYF	TGTGCCAGCAGCTCCAATCCCGGGACTAGCGCTTACGAGCAGTACTTC
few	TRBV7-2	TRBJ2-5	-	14	CASSPSWLQETQYF	TGTGCCAGCAGCCCTAGTTGGCTTCAAGAGACCCAGTACTTC
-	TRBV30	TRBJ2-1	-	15	CAWSVGASSYNEQFF	TGTGCCTGGAGTGTTGGGGCAAGCTCCTACAATGAGCAGTTCTTC